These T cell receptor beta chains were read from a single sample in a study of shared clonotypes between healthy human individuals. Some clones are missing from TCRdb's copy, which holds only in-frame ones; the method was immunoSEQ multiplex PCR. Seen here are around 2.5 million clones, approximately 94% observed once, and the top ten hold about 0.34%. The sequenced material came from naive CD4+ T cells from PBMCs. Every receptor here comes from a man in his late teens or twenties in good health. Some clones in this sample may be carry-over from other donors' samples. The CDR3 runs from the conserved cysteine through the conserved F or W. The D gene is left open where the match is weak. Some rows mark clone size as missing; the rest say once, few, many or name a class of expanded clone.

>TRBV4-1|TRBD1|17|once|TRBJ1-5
CASSQDRSRGSNQPQHF
TGCGCCAGCAGCCAGGACAGGAGTCGTGGTAGCAATCAGCCCCAGCATTTT
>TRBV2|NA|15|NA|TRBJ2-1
CASSLLAGDYNEQFF
TGTGCCAGCAGTCTTCTAGCTGGGGACTACAATGAGCAGTTCTTC
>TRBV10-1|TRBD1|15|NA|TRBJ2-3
CASSDRTGFADTQYF
TGCGCCAGCAGTGACCGGACAGGGTTCGCAGATACGCAGTATTTT
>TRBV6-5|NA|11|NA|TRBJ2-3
CASLGWDTQYF
TGTGCCAGCCTCGGATGGGATACGCAGTATTTT
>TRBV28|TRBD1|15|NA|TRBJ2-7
CASRLGQANPYEQYF
TGTGCCAGCCGGCTCGGACAGGCCAACCCCTACGAGCAGTACTTC
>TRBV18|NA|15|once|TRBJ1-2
CASSPPPQSYYGYTF
TGTGCCAGCTCACCACCCCCCCAGAGTTACTATGGCTACACCTTC
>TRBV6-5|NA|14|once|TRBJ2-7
CASSPSHGTYEQYF
TGTGCCAGCAGCCCCTCTCACGGGACCTACGAGCAGTACTTC
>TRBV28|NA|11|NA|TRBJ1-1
CASSPRGEAFF
TGTGCCAGCAGCCCCCGAGGGGAAGCTTTCTTT
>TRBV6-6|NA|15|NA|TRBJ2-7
CASSGRDGVGVEQYF
TGTGCCAGCAGTGGCCGGGACGGCGTGGGAGTCGAGCAGTACTTC
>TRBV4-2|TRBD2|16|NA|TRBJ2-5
CASSLGTSGLGETQYF
TGTGCCAGCAGCCTCGGGACTAGCGGGCTGGGGGAGACCCAGTACTTC
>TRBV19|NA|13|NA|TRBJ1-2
CASSIRGSSGYTF
TGTGCCAGTAGTATAAGGGGGAGTAGTGGCTACACCTTC
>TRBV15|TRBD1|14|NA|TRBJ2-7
CATSKLQGLGEQYF
TGTGCCACCAGCAAACTACAGGGGCTAGGCGAGCAGTACTTC
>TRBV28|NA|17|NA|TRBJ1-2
CASSLGEITGTYYGYTF
TGTGCCAGCAGTTTAGGCGAAATTACCGGGACTTACTATGGCTACACCTTC
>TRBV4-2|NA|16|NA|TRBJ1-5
CASSQDSPWGDQPQHF
TGTGCCAGCAGCCAAGATAGCCCCTGGGGGGATCAGCCCCAGCATTTT
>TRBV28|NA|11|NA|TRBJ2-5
CASSVQETQYF
TGTGCCAGCAGCGTTCAAGAGACCCAGTACTTC
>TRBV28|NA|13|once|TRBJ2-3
CAVGHTSTDTQYF
TGTGCCGTAGGACACACTAGCACAGATACGCAGTATTTT
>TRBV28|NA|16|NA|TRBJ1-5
CASSLTGTSRNQPQHF
TGTGCCAGCAGTTTAACCGGGACATCCCGCAATCAGCCCCAGCATTTT
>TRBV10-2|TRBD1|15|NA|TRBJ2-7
CASRRSQGDLGEQYF
TGCGCCAGCAGAAGATCGCAGGGGGATTTGGGCGAGCAGTACTTC
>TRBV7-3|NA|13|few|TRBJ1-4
CASSSVHNEKLFF
TGTGCCAGCAGCTCCGTACATAATGAAAAACTGTTTTTT
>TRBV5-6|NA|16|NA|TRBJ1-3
CASSLGYRASGNTIYF
TGTGCCAGCAGCTTGGGGTACAGGGCATCTGGAAACACCATATATTTT
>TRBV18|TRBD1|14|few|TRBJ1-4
CASSPGTGEEKLFF
TGTGCCAGCTCACCAGGGACAGGTGAAGAAAAACTGTTTTTT
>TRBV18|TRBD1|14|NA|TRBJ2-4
CASSGQGAKNIQYF
TGTGCCAGCTCAGGACAGGGAGCCAAAAACATTCAGTACTTC
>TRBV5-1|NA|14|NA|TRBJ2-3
CASSLSSLRDTQYF
TGCGCCAGCAGCTTGAGTTCCCTTCGGGATACGCAGTATTTT
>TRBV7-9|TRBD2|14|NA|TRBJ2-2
CASSFGDYPGELFF
TGTGCCAGCAGCTTTGGGGACTACCCTGGGGAGCTGTTTTTT
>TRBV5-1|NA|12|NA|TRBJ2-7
CASSTQGYEQYF
TGCGCCAGCAGCACTCAGGGCTACGAGCAGTACTTC
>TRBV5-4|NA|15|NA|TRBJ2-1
CASSLAPGLYNEQFF
TGTGCCAGCAGCTTGGCCCCAGGCCTCTACAATGAGCAGTTCTTC
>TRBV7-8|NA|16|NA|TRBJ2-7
CASSLEGTAIAYEQYF
TGTGCCAGCAGCTTAGAGGGGACTGCCATAGCCTACGAGCAGTACTTC
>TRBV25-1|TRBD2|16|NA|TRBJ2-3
CASSEGGRANTDTQYF
TGTGCCAGCAGTGAGGGCGGGAGGGCTAACACAGATACGCAGTATTTT
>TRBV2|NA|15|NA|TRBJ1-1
CASSEAQGGVAVAFF
TGTGCCAGCAGTGAAGCGCAAGGGGGTGTGGCGGTCGCTTTCTTT
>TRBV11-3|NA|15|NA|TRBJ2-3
CASSLSGIDRDTQYF
TGTGCCAGCAGCTTAAGTGGGATCGATAGAGATACGCAGTATTTT
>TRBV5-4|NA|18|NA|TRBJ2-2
CASSSKLGSGRNTGELFF
TGTGCCAGCAGCTCAAAACTGGGGAGCGGGCGTAACACCGGGGAGCTGTTTTTT
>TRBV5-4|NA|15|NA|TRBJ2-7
CASSSGTLGLYEQYF
TGTGCCAGCAGCTCGGGAACATTGGGTCTCTACGAGCAGTACTTC
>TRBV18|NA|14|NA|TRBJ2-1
CASSPGYPYNEQFF
TGTGCCAGCTCACCAGGTTACCCCTACAATGAGCAGTTCTTC
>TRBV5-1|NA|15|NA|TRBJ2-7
CASSLEGTDPYEQYF
TGCGCCAGCAGCTTGGAAGGGACGGATCCCTACGAGCAGTACTTC
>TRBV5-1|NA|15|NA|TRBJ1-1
CASSGYPGENTEAFF
TGCGCCAGCAGCGGATATCCTGGGGAGAACACTGAAGCTTTCTTT
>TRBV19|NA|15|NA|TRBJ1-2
CASSPPENKPQGYTF
TGTGCCAGTAGTCCTCCCGAGAACAAGCCTCAGGGCTACACCTTC
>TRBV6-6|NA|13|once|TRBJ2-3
CASSSDSTDTQYF
TGTGCCAGCAGCTCAGACTCCACAGATACGCAGTATTTT
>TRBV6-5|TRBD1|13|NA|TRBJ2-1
CASKRGRPNEQFF
TGTGCCAGCAAAAGGGGGCGGCCCAATGAGCAGTTCTTC
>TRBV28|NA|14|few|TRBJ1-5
CASSFMGSNQPQHF
TGTGCCAGCAGTTTTATGGGTAGCAATCAGCCCCAGCATTTT
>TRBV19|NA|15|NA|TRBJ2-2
CASSILSGRSGELFF
TGTGCCAGTAGTATATTGTCGGGGCGATCCGGGGAGCTGTTTTTT
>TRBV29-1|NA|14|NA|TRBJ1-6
CSVRGTMPNSPLHF
TGCAGCGTAAGGGGGACCATGCCTAATTCACCCCTCCACTTT
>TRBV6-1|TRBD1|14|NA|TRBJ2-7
CASRRDRGGDEQYF
TGTGCCAGCAGAAGGGACAGGGGAGGCGACGAGCAGTACTTC
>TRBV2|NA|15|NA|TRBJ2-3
CASNSEGGLADTQYF
TGTGCCAGCAACTCCGAAGGGGGATTGGCAGATACGCAGTATTTT
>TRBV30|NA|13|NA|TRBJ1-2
CAWSALPGKVGTF
TGTGCCTGGAGTGCCTTGCCAGGGAAGGTCGGCACCTTC
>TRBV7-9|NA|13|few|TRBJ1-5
CASSLASGQPQHF
TGTGCCAGCAGCTTAGCGTCGGGTCAGCCCCAGCATTTT
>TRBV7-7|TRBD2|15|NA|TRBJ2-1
CASSLLRTSYNEQFF
TGTGCCAGCAGCTTACTACGGACTAGCTACAATGAGCAGTTCTTC
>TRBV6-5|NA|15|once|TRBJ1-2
CASTQRTPGGWGYTF
TGTGCCAGCACCCAGCGTACTCCGGGGGGCTGGGGCTACACCTTC
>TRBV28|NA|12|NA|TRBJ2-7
CASSLTGQKGYF
TGTGCCAGCAGTTTAACTGGGCAGAAGGGGTACTTC
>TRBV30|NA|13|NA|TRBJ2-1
CAWSPRSYNEQFF
TGTGCCTGGAGTCCGCGGTCCTACAATGAGCAGTTCTTC
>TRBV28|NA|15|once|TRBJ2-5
CASNDNGRSEETQYF
TGTGCCAGCAACGACAATGGCCGTTCCGAGGAGACCCAGTACTTC
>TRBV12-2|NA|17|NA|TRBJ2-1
CASRLAGPPTSYNEQFF
TGTGCAAGTCGCTTAGCGGGACCGCCAACCTCCTACAATGAGCAGTTCTTC